This TCR beta chain was found in a study of identical twins. Regarding the study as a whole: The study reached conclusions through statistical analysis that was cross-sectional, not following the same donors.

This clonotype was seen at least ten times. Its antigen is currently unknown. This CDR3 region has 13 residues. The V end lost 6 bases, the J end lost 0 bases, and 6 bases lay between the germline ends. CDR1 ENHRY and CDR2 SYGVKD come from the germline V gene. TCRdb redid the calling of the 5' RACE reads with MiXCR, one entry per CDR3 protein. This table holds 350,000 to 600,000 distinct CDR3 sequences, 11% to 15% found once. The sample was also linked to a second study, of yellow fever vaccine responses in identical twins.

This clonotype was obtained from a woman aged 18-29 years in good health. What was sequenced was CD4+ T cells sorted from blood. The gene calls are TRBV10-3 and TRBJ1-3; no clear D. The CDR3 is CAISSNSGNTIYF. Written as DNA, the CDR3 is TGTGCCATCAGCTCCAACTCTGGAAACACCATATATTTT.